This paragraph covers one T cell receptor beta chain sequence. Its antigen remains unknown. Indicated time point: baseline pretreatment blood. Described treatment: 15 Gy SBRT to primary tumor, nephrectomy 4 weeks later. Blood was sampled at baseline, 2 weeks and 4 weeks after SBRT. This table comes from immunoSEQ multiplex PCR, and its TCRdb copy is limited to in-frame clones, with some not included. The profile covers 70,000 to 95,000 clones, with 82% appearing a single time and around 5.8% taken by the ten largest. This record belongs to a study of radiation and T cells in renal cell carcinoma. General study results and limits: From baseline, blood top tumor clonotypes peaked at 2 weeks post-radiation. Without pretreatment biopsies, baseline tumor clonotype presence was undetermined.

CDR1 MDHEN and CDR2 SYDVKM come from the germline V gene. Trimming cost V 3 bases and J 6 bases, with 15 bases left between them. The length of the CDR3 is 15 residues. The J gene is TRBJ1-5, the V gene TRBV28; D not resolved. The sequencing used blood, collected from a patient whose treatment included radiotherapy and nephrectomy. The TCR originated in a man in his fifties or sixties with renal cell carcinoma. The CDR3 protein is CASSFGVPRGQPQHF. DNA for the CDR3: TGTGCCAGCAGTTTTGGGGTCCCACGGGGTCAGCCCCAGCATTTT. Supplemented by reference TRBV28 and TRBJ1-5, the full variable domain reads DVKVTQSSRYLVKRTGEKVFLECVQDMDHENMFWYRQDPGLGLRLIYFSYDVKMKEKGDIPEGYSVSREKKERFSLILESASTNQTSMYLCASSFGVPRGQPQHFGDGTRLSIL.